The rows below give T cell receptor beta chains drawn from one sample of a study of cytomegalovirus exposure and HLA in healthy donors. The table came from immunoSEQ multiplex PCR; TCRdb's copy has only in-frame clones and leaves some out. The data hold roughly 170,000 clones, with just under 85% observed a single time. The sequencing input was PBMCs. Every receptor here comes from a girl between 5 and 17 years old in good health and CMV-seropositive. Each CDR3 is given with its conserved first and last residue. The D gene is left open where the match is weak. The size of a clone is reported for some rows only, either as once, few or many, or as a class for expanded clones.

DNA: TGTGCCTGGAGCCTTACGAGAGCCCCCTACAATGAGCAGTTCTTC
CDR3: CAWSLTRAPYNEQFF
J: TRBJ2-1
size: once
D: NA
V: TRBV30

DNA: TGTGCCAGCAGCGACGATCCGACACGGAACACTGAAGCTTTCTTT
CDR3: CASSDDPTRNTEAFF
J: TRBJ1-1
size: NA
D: NA
V: TRBV2

DNA: TGCGCCAGCAGGTCGACAGCGAACACTGAAGCTTTCTTT
CDR3: CASRSTANTEAFF
J: TRBJ1-1
size: NA
D: NA
V: TRBV10-1

DNA: TGTGCCAGCAGCGGTACTAGCGGGGGTGGAGATACGCAGTATTTT
CDR3: CASSGTSGGGDTQYF
J: TRBJ2-3
size: NA
D: TRBD2
V: TRBV9

DNA: TGTGCCAGCAGACCGTTATCCGGGACTACCAGACACTACAATGAGCAGTTCTTC
CDR3: CASRPLSGTTRHYNEQFF
J: TRBJ2-1
size: NA
D: TRBD2
V: TRBV27

DNA: TGTGCCAGTAGAAGGGGGACAGATATCTATGGCTACACCTTC
CDR3: CASRRGTDIYGYTF
J: TRBJ1-2
size: NA
D: TRBD1
V: TRBV19

DNA: TGTGCCAGCAGCCCGAGGACAGGGGGGACCTACGAGCAGTACTTC
CDR3: CASSPRTGGTYEQYF
J: TRBJ2-7
size: NA
D: TRBD1
V: TRBV11-3

DNA: TGTGCCAGCAGCCCGGGGAAGGGGGAAACTGAAGCTTTCTTT
CDR3: CASSPGKGETEAFF
J: TRBJ1-1
size: NA
D: NA
V: TRBV7-8

DNA: TGTGCCAGCAGCTTGGTAGACAGAAACACTGAAGCTTTCTTT
CDR3: CASSLVDRNTEAFF
J: TRBJ1-1
size: NA
D: NA
V: TRBV5-6

DNA: TGTGCCAGCAGTACAAGGACAGGGGGTTTGGAGACCCAGTACTTC
CDR3: CASSTRTGGLETQYF
J: TRBJ2-5
size: NA
D: TRBD1
V: TRBV27

DNA: TGTGCCAGTAGTCACCGGACAGGCTCTGGAAACACCATATATTTT
CDR3: CASSHRTGSGNTIYF
J: TRBJ1-3
size: NA
D: TRBD1
V: TRBV19

DNA: TGTGCCTGGAGTGTTCGGGGGGTCAATCAGCCCCAGCATTTT
CDR3: CAWSVRGVNQPQHF
J: TRBJ1-5
size: NA
D: NA
V: TRBV30

DNA: TGTGCCTGGTGGGGGACGAGACAGGGGTTGCCTGAAGCTTTCTTT
CDR3: CAWWGTRQGLPEAFF
J: TRBJ1-1
size: once
D: TRBD1
V: TRBV30

DNA: TGTGCCAGCAGCCTCGGGGAGGTCACTGAAGCTTTCTTT
CDR3: CASSLGEVTEAFF
J: TRBJ1-1
size: once
D: NA
V: TRBV2

DNA: TGTGCCAGCAGCTCCCGACTAGCGGGGGGGGATACGCAGTATTTT
CDR3: CASSSRLAGGDTQYF
J: TRBJ2-3
size: once
D: TRBD2
V: TRBV5-6

DNA: TGTGCCAGCCGCCCGACAGGGGTCGACACTGAAGCTTTCTTT
CDR3: CASRPTGVDTEAFF
J: TRBJ1-1
size: once
D: TRBD1
V: TRBV6-1

DNA: TGTGCCAGCAGCGTAGTAGTTGGAGGACAGAACGTTAACTATGGCTACACCTTC
CDR3: CASSVVVGGQNVNYGYTF
J: TRBJ1-2
size: NA
D: NA
V: TRBV9

DNA: TGTGCCAGCAGTGAAGCGTTAGCGGGGGCCGCTGTGGGGGAGACCCAGTACTTC
CDR3: CASSEALAGAAVGETQYF
J: TRBJ2-5
size: NA
D: TRBD2
V: TRBV6-1

DNA: TGTGCCAGCAGTGTTAGTTTGAACACTGAAGCTTTCTTT
CDR3: CASSVSLNTEAFF
J: TRBJ1-1
size: NA
D: NA
V: TRBV6-1

DNA: TGTGCCAGTAGCAACTTTTATGGCTACACCTTC
CDR3: CASSNFYGYTF
J: TRBJ1-2
size: NA
D: NA
V: TRBV19

DNA: TGTGCCAGTACCCACGACAGGGCGAACACCGGGGAGCTGTTTTTT
CDR3: CASTHDRANTGELFF
J: TRBJ2-2
size: NA
D: TRBD1
V: TRBV19

DNA: TGTGCCAGCAGCTCTAACCTAGCGGGGGGCTACTCCTACGAGCAGTACTTC
CDR3: CASSSNLAGGYSYEQYF
J: TRBJ2-7
size: NA
D: TRBD2
V: TRBV7-9

DNA: TGTGCCAGCAGCTTCCGAGCGGCAGGGGGAGAGACCCAGTACTTC
CDR3: CASSFRAAGGETQYF
J: TRBJ2-5
size: NA
D: TRBD1
V: TRBV11-2

DNA: TGTGCCAGCAGCTTCGATTACGAGCAGTACTTC
CDR3: CASSFDYEQYF
J: TRBJ2-7
size: NA
D: NA
V: TRBV11-2

DNA: TGCAGCGTTGAAGGTGCACGGTATGGCTACACCTTC
CDR3: CSVEGARYGYTF
J: TRBJ1-2
size: NA
D: NA
V: TRBV29-1

DNA: TGTGCCAGCAGCGTAGTGGGGAGCGGCAATGAGCAGTTCTTC
CDR3: CASSVVGSGNEQFF
J: TRBJ2-1
size: NA
D: NA
V: TRBV9

DNA: TGTGCCAGCAGCACCGGGACTAGCCTGAATGAGCAGTTCTTC
CDR3: CASSTGTSLNEQFF
J: TRBJ2-1
size: NA
D: TRBD2
V: TRBV7-6

DNA: TGTGCCATCCGGGGAGCTAGCAATCAGCCCCAGCATTTT
CDR3: CAIRGASNQPQHF
J: TRBJ1-5
size: NA
D: NA
V: TRBV10-3

DNA: TGTGCCACCAGCATATCACTCAGGGGTAACCACTATGGCTACACCTTC
CDR3: CATSISLRGNHYGYTF
J: TRBJ1-2
size: NA
D: NA
V: TRBV15

DNA: TGTGCCAGCAGTGAAAGGCAGGGCAGCAATCAGCCCCAGCATTTT
CDR3: CASSERQGSNQPQHF
J: TRBJ1-5
size: once
D: NA
V: TRBV6-1

DNA: TGTGCCAGCAGCCTTCAGGCGGGCGGCACAGATACGCAGTATTTT
CDR3: CASSLQAGGTDTQYF
J: TRBJ2-3
size: NA
D: NA
V: TRBV9

DNA: TGTGCCAGCAGTGAAGCTCCCGGGAGCTCTGGGGCCAACGTCCTGACTTTC
CDR3: CASSEAPGSSGANVLTF
J: TRBJ2-6
size: NA
D: NA
V: TRBV6-1

DNA: TGTGCCAGCAGACGCGGGGGCAATGAGCAGTTCTTC
CDR3: CASRRGGNEQFF
J: TRBJ2-1
size: NA
D: TRBD2
V: TRBV6-5

DNA: TGTGCCAGCAGCTTAGCTCCAGGGAGGGGAAACACCATATATTTT
CDR3: CASSLAPGRGNTIYF
J: TRBJ1-3
size: NA
D: NA
V: TRBV7-2

DNA: TGTGCCGTACAGGGAGTCTATGGCTACACCTTC
CDR3: CAVQGVYGYTF
J: TRBJ1-2
size: NA
D: NA
V: TRBV6-1

DNA: TGTGCCAGCAAAGAATCCTCTAGCCCAGATACGCAGTATTTT
CDR3: CASKESSSPDTQYF
J: TRBJ2-3
size: NA
D: NA
V: TRBV6-4

DNA: TGTGCCTGTATCAACAGGGAAACCTACGAGCAGTACTTC
CDR3: CACINRETYEQYF
J: TRBJ2-7
size: NA
D: NA
V: TRBV30

DNA: TGTGCCAGCAGCTTAGCGGTACAGGGTGCACAAGATACGCAGTATTTT
CDR3: CASSLAVQGAQDTQYF
J: TRBJ2-3
size: NA
D: NA
V: TRBV11-3

DNA: TGTGCCAGCAGCCCCGACTGGGACACCGGGGAGCTGTTTTTT
CDR3: CASSPDWDTGELFF
J: TRBJ2-2
size: NA
D: NA
V: TRBV5-4

DNA: TGCGCCAGCAGCTTCTTTACAGGGGGCCTGTTGGATCTAGCCAAAAACATTCAGTACTTC
CDR3: CASSFFTGGLLDLAKNIQYF
J: TRBJ2-4
size: NA
D: TRBD1
V: TRBV5-1

DNA: TGTGCCAGCAACAGGGGAAAAAGCAATCAGCCCCAGCATTTT
CDR3: CASNRGKSNQPQHF
J: TRBJ1-5
size: once
D: TRBD1
V: TRBV2

DNA: TGCGCCAGCAGCCCCGGAGGAGGGGACCATGAAGCTTTCTTT
CDR3: CASSPGGGDHEAFF
J: TRBJ1-1
size: NA
D: NA
V: TRBV4-1

DNA: TGTGCCAGCAGACCTCCGCTAGTCCTCTTC
CDR3: CASRPPLVLF
J: TRBJ2-1
size: NA
D: NA
V: TRBV6-5